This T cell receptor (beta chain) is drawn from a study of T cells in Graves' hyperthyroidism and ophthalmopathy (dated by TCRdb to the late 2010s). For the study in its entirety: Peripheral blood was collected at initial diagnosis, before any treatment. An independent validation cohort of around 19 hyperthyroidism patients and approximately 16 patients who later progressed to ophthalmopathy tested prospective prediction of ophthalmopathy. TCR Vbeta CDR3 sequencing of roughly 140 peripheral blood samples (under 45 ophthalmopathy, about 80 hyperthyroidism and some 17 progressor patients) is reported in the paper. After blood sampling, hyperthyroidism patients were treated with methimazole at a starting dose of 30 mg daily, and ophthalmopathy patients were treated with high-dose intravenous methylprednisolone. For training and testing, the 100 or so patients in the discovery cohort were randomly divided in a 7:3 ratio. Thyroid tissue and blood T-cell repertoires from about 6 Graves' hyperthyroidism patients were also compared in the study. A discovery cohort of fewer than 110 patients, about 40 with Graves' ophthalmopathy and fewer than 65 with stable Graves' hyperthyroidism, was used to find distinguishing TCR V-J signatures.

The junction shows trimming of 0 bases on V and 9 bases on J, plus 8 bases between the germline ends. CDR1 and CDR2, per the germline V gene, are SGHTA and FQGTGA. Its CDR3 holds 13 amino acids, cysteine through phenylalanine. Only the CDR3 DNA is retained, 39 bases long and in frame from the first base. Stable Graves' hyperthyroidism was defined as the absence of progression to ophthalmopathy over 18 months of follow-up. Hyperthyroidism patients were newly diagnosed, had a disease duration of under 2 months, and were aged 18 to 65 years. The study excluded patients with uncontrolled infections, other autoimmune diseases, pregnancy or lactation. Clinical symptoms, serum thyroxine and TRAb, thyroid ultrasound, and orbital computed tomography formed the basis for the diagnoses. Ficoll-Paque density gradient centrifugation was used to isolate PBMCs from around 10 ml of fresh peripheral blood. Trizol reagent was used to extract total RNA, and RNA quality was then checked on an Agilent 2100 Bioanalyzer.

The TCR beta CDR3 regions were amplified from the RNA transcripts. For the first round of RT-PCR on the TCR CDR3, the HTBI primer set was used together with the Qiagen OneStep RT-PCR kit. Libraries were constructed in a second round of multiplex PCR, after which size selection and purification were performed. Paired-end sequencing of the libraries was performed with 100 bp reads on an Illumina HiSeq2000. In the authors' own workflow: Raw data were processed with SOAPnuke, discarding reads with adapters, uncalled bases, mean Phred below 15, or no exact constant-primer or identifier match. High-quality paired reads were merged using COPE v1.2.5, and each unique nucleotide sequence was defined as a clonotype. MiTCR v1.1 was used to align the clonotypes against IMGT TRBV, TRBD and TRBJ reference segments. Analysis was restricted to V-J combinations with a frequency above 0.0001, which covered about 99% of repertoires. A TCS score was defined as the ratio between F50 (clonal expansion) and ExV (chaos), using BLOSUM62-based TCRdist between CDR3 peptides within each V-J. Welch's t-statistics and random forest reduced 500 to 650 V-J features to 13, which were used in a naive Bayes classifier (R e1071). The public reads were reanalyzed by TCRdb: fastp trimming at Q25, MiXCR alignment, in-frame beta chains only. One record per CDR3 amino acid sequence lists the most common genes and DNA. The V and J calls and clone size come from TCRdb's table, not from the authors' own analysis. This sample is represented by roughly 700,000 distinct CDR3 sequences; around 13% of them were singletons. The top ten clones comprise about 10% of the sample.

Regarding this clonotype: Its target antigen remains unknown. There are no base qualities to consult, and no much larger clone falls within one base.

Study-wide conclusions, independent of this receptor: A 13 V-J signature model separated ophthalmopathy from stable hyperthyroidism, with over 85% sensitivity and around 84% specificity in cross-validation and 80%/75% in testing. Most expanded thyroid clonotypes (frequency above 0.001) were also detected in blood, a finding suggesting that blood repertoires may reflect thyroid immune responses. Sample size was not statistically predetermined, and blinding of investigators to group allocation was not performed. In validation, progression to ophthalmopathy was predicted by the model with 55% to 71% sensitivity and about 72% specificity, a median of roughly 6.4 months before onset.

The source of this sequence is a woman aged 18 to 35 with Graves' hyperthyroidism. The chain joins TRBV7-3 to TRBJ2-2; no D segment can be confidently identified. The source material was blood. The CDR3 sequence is CASSLTGSRELFF. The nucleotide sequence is TGTGCCAGCAGCTTAACGGGGTCCCGGGAGCTGTTTTTT.